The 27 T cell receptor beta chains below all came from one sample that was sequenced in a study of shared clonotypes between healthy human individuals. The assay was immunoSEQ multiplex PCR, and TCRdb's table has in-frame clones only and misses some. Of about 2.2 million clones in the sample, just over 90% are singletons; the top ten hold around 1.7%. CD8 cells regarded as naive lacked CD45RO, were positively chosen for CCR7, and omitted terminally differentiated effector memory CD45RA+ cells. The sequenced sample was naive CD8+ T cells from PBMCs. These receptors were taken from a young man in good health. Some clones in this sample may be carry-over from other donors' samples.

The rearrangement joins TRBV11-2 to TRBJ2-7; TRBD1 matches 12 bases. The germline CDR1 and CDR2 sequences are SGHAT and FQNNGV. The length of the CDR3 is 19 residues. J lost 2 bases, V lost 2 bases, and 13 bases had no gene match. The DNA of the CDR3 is TGTGCCAGCAGCTTACCAACGGGACAGGGGGCCAAGGAGACCTACGAGCAGTACTTC. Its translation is CASSLPTGQGAKETYEQYF. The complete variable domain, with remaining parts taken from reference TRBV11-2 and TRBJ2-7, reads EAGVAQSPRYKIIEKRQSVAFWCNPISGHATLYWYQQILGQGPKLLIQFQNNGVVDDSQLPKDRFSAERLKGVDSTLKIQPAKLEDSAVYLCASSLPTGQGAKETYEQYFGPGTRLTVT.

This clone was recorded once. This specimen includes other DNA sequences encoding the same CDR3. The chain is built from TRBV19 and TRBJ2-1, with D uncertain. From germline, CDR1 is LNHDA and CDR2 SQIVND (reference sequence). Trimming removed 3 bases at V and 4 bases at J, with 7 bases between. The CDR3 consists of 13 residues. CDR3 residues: CASSIISYNEQFF. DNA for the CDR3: TGTGCCAGTAGTATCATCAGTTACAATGAGCAGTTCTTC.

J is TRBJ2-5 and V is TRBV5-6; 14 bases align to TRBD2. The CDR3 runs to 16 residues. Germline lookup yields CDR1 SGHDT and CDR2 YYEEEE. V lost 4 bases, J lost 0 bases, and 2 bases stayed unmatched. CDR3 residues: CASSVGLAGDQETQYF. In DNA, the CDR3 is TGTGCCAGCAGCGTGGGACTAGCGGGAGACCAAGAGACCCAGTACTTC.

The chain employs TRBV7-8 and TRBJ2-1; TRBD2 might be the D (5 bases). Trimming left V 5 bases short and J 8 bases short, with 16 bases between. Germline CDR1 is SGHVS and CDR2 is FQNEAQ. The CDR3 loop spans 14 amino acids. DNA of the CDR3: TGTGCCAGCAGCCCACCCCTAGCATGGCATGAGCAGTTCTTC. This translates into CASSPPLAWHEQFF.

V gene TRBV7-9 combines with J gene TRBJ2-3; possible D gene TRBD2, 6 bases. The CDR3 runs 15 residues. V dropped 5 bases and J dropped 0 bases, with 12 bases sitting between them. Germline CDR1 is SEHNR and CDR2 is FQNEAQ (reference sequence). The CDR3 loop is CASSITSLSTDTQYF. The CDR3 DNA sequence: TGTGCCAGCAGCATAACTAGCCTTAGCACAGATACGCAGTATTTT.

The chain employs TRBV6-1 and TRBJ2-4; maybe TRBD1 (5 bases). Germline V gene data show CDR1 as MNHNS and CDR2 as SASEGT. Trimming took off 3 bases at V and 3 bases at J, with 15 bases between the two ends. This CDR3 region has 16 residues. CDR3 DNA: TGTGCCAGCAGTGATGGAGTAGGGGTCCTCAAAAACATTCAGTACTTC. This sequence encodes CASSDGVGVLKNIQYF.

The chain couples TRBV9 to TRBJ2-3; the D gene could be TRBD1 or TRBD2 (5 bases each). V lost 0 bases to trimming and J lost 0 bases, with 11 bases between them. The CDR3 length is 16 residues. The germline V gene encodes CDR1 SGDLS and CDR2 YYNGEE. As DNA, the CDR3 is TGTGCCAGCAGCGTAGGGGGGACGCAGAGCACAGATACGCAGTATTTT. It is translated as CASSVGGTQSTDTQYF. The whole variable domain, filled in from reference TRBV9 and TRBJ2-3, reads DSGVTQTPKHLITATGQRVTLRCSPRSGDLSVYWYQQSLDQGLQFLIQYYNGEERAKGNILERFSAQQFPDLHSELNLSSLELGDSALYFCASSVGGTQSTDTQYFGPGTRLTVL.

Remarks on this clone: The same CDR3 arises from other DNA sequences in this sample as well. The CDR3 bases are TGCGCCAGCAGCCGAGGACAGGGGGCCTACGAGCAGTACTTC. It is translated as CASSRGQGAYEQYF. The chain links TRBV4-1 to TRBJ2-7; 10 bases fit TRBD1. Looked up from germline, CDR1 is MGHRA and CDR2 is YSYEKL. This CDR3 spans 14 amino acids. Germline trimming cut 4 bases from V and 2 bases from J; bases unmatched to any gene: 2.

The DNA of the CDR3 is TGTGCCAGCAGTTTCCAGGGGGGAGTCTACGAGCAGTACTTC. As protein: CASSFQGGVYEQYF. The genes are TRBV27 and TRBJ2-7, with D possibly being TRBD1 (7 bases). The CDR3 sequence is 14 residues long. CDR1 MNHEY and CDR2 SMNVEV come from the germline V gene (reference sequence). Trimming took off 3 bases at V and 3 bases at J, with 12 bases between the two ends.

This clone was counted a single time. CDR3 nucleotide sequence: TGTGCCAGCAGCCGTAGCGGGACCTATAGCACAGATACGCAGTATTTT. Amino acid sequence: CASSRSGTYSTDTQYF. The chain employs TRBV7-9 and TRBJ2-3; 8 nucleotides match TRBD2. This CDR3 has 16 amino acids. CDR1 is SEHNR and CDR2 is FQNEAQ in the germline V gene (reference sequence). The V segment lost 5 bases and the J segment 0 bases; nucleotides outside the gene matches: 7. The full variable domain, with the rest looked up from reference TRBV7-9 and TRBJ2-3, is DTGVSQNPRHKITKRGQNVTFRCDPISEHNRLYWYRQTLGQGPEFLTYFQNEAQLEKSRLLSDRFSAERPKGSFSTLEIQRTEQGDSAMYLCASSRSGTYSTDTQYFGPGTRLTVL.

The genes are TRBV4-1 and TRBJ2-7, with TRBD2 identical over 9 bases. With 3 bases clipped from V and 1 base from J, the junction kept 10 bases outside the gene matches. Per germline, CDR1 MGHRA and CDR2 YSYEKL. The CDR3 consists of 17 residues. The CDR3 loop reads CASSHSAGGHQSYEQYF. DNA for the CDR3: TGCGCCAGCAGCCACTCAGCGGGAGGTCACCAATCCTACGAGCAGTACTTC.

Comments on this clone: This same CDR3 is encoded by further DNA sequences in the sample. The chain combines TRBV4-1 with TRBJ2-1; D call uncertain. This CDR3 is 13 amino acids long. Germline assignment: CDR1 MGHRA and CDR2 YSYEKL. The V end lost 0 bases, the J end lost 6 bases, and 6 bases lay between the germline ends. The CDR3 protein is CASSQDPRNEQFF. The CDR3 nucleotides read TGCGCCAGCAGCCAAGACCCGCGCAATGAGCAGTTCTTC.

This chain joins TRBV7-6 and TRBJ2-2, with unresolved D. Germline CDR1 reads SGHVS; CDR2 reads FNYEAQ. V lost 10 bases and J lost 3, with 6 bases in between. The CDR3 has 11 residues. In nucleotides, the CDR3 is TGTGCCACCAAGTACACCGGGGAGCTGTTTTTT. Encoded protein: CATKYTGELFF.

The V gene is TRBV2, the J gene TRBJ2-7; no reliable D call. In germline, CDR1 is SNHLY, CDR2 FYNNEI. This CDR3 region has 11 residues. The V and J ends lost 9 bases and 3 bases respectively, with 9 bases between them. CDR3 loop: CASRYNYEQYF. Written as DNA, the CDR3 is TGTGCCAGTCGGTACAACTACGAGCAGTACTTC.

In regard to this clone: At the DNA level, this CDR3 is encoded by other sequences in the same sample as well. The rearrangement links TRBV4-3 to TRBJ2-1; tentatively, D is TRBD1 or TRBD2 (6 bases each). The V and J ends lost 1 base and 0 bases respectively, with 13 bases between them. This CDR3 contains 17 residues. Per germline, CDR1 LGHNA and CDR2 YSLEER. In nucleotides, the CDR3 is TGCGCCAGCAGCCAAGTCTTCGGGGGCAGCTCCTACAATGAGCAGTTCTTC. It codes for CASSQVFGGSSYNEQFF.

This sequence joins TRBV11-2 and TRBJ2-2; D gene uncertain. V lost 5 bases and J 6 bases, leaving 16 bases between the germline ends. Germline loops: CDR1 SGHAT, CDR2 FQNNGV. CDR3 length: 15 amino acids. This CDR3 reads CASSPFRSNAGELFF. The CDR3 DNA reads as TGTGCCAGCAGCCCGTTTAGGTCCAATGCCGGGGAGCTGTTTTTT.

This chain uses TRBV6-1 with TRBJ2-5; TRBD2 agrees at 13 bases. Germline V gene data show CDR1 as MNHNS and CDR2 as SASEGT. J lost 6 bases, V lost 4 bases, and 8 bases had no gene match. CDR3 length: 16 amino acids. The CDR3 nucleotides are TGTGCCAGCAGTGGATGGACTAGCGGGAGCGGGCAGACCCAGTACTTC. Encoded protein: CASSGWTSGSGQTQYF.

The CDR3 sequence: CASPGGRTDTQYF. CDR3 sequence (DNA): TGTGCCAGCCCGGGGGGCCGCACAGATACGCAGTATTTT. V usage is TRBV7-2 and J usage is TRBJ2-3, with D possibly matching TRBD2 (7 bases). V was pared by 8 bases and J by 1 base, with 10 bases between. The germline CDR1 and CDR2 sequences are SGHTA and FQGNSA. The CDR3 sequence is 13 residues long.

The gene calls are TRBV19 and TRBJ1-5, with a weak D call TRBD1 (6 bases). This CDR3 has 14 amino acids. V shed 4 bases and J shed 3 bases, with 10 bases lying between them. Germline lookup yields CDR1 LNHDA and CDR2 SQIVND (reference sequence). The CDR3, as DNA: TGTGCCAGTAGTACGGGACACTACAATCAGCCCCAGCATTTT. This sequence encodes CASSTGHYNQPQHF.

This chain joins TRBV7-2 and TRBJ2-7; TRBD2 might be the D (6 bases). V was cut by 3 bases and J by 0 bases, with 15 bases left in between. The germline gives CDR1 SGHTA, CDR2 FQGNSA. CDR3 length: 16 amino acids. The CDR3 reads CASSFEGRISSYEQYF. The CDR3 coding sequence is TGTGCCAGCAGCTTTGAGGGGAGGATTAGCTCCTACGAGCAGTACTTC.

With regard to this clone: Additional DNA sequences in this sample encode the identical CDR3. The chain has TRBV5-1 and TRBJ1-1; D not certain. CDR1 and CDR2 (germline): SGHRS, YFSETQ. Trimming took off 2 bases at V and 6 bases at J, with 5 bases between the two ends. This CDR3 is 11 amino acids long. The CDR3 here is CASSLGAEAFF. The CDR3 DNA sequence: TGCGCCAGCAGCTTAGGTGCTGAAGCTTTCTTT.

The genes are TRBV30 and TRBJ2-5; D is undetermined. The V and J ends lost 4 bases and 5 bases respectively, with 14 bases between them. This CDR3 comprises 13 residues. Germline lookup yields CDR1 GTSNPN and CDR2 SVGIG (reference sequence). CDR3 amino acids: CAWTISLRETQYF. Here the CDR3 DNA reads TGTGCCTGGACCATAAGTCTGAGGGAGACCCAGTACTTC.

CDR3 region: CASSVPSDRDGGETQYF. For the CDR3, the DNA is TGTGCCAGCAGCGTACCGAGTGACAGGGACGGGGGAGAGACCCAGTACTTC. The rearrangement links TRBV9 to TRBJ2-5, with TRBD1 as a possible D gene (7 bases). There are 17 residues in the CDR3. Germline assignment: CDR1 SGDLS and CDR2 YYNGEE. V was pared by 1 base and J by 4 bases, with 20 bases between.

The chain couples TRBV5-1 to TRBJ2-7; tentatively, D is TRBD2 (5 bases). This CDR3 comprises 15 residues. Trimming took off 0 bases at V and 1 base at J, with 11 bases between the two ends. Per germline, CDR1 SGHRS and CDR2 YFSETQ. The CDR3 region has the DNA TGCGCCAGCAGCTTGGCTATGTCGGGGTCCTACGAGCAGTACTTC. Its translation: CASSLAMSGSYEQYF.

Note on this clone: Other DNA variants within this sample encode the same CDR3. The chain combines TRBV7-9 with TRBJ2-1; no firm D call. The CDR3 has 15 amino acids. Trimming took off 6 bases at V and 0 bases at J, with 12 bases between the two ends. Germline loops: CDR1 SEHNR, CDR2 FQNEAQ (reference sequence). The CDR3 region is CASSLTGSSYNEQFF. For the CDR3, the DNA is TGTGCCAGCAGTCTTACTGGAAGCTCCTACAATGAGCAGTTCTTC.

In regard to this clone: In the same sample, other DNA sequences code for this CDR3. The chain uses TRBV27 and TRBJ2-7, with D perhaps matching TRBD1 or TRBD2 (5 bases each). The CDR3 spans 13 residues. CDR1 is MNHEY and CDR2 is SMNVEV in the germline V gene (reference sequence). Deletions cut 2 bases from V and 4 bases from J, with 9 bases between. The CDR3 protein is CASSLGTLYEQYF. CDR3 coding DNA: TGTGCCAGCAGTTTAGGGACCCTTTACGAGCAGTACTTC.

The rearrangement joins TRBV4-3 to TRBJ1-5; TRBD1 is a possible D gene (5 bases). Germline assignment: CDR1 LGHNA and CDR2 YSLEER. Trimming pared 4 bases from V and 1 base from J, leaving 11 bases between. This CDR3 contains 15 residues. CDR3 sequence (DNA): TGCGCCAGCAGCCCAACGGGACGGAGCAATCAGCCCCAGCATTTT. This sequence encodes CASSPTGRSNQPQHF.